Each of the 25 T cell receptor beta chains below was sequenced from the same sample in a study of STAT3 mutations in large granular lymphocyte leukemia. Findings of the study overall: In T-cell large granular lymphocyte leukemia, about half of patients showed multiple immunodominant subclonotypes.

Their antigens are not known. Some clones are missing from TCRdb's copy, which holds only in-frame ones; the method was immunoSEQ multiplex PCR. This sample has 7,800 or so clones; roughly 91% occur once, and the top ten carry approximately 46%. The sample taken for sequencing was peripheral blood mononuclear cells. These receptors originate from a man aged 45-65 years with T-cell large granular lymphocyte leukemia. Some clones in this sample may be carry-over from other donors' samples.

This clone was counted once. V gene TRBV21-1 combines with J gene TRBJ2-1; TRBD2, the D gene given by the table, was not confirmed from the DNA. TRBV21-1 is listed as a pseudogene. This CDR3 comprises 18 residues. The CDR3 bases are TGTGCCAGCAGCAGAGGAGCCGGCGGGTCGTCGCGGGGCAATGAGCAGTTCTTC. This encodes CASSRGAGGSSRGNEQFF.

This chain connects TRBV2 to TRBJ1-3; possible D gene TRBD1, 5 bases. V lost 9 bases and J 0 bases, leaving 24 bases between the germline ends. Germline V gene data show CDR1 as SNHLY and CDR2 as FYNNEI. The CDR3 extends over 18 amino acids. Here the CDR3 reads CASSGGRVGLSSGNTIYF. CDR3 DNA: TGTGCCAGTTCCGGAGGCAGGGTCGGCCTGAGCTCTGGAAACACCATATATTTT.

The gene calls are TRBV5-1 and TRBJ2-2; D gene ambiguous. V lost 0 bases and J 3 bases, leaving 12 bases between the germline ends. CDR1 is SGHRS, CDR2 YFSETQ, per germline. This CDR3 spans 16 amino acids. CDR3 region: CASSLGSIGDTGELFF. For the CDR3, the DNA is TGCGCCAGCAGCTTGGGTTCTATTGGGGACACCGGGGAGCTGTTTTTT.

V and J are TRBV5-4 and TRBJ1-6; TRBD1 might be the D (5 bases). Germline V gene lookup returns CDR1 SGHNT and CDR2 YYREEE (reference sequence). This CDR3 is 15 amino acids long. V shed 0 bases and J shed 5 bases, with 9 bases lying between them. In nucleotides, the CDR3 is TGTGCCAGCAGCTTGGCCTTGGGGGATAATTCACCCCTCCACTTT. Protein: CASSLALGDNSPLHF.

The chain combines TRBV29-1 with TRBJ2-2; 9 bases fit TRBD1. Germline V gene sequence: CDR1 SQVTM, CDR2 ANQGSEA. The V gene end was trimmed by 7 bases and the J gene end by 2 bases; junction bases not matched to a gene: 11. The CDR3 consists of 16 residues. The CDR3 protein is CSATGEGQGNTGELFF. CDR3 nucleotide sequence: TGCAGCGCCACAGGGGAGGGACAGGGTAACACCGGGGAGCTGTTTTTT.

The chain recombines TRBV28 with TRBJ1-4; no reliable D call. The germline V gene has CDR1 MDHEN and CDR2 SYDVKM. Trimming cost V 1 base and J 8 bases, with 5 bases left between them. The CDR3 is 12 residues long. The CDR3 sequence is CASSLSWEKLFF. The CDR3 nucleotides read TGTGCCAGCAGTTTATCTTGGGAAAAACTGTTTTTT.

The chain recombines TRBV6-1 with TRBJ2-1; D may match TRBD1 or TRBD2 (5 bases each). This CDR3 comprises 15 residues. The V end was cut by 7 bases, the J end by 2 bases, with 15 bases between. The germline gives CDR1 MNHNS, CDR2 SASEGT. DNA of the CDR3: TGTGCCAGCAAACCATGGCAGGGAGCCTACAATGAGCAGTTCTTC. The encoded protein is CASKPWQGAYNEQFF.

The table lists this clone with a few counts. This chain connects TRBV13 to TRBJ2-1; 10 positions agree with TRBD2. V shed 2 bases, J shed 2 bases, and the junction held 3 bases outside the gene matches. Germline V CDR1 and CDR2: PRHDT, FYEKMQ (reference sequence). The CDR3 is 16 residues long. CDR3 sequence: CASSLRAGGPYNEQFF. The CDR3, as DNA: TGTGCCAGCAGCTTAAGAGCGGGAGGGCCCTACAATGAGCAGTTCTTC.

The table lists this clone with a count of one. The V gene is TRBV10-3, the J gene TRBJ1-2; TRBD1 aligns across 12 bases. The ends lost 4 bases at V and 4 bases at J; junction bases unmatched: 4. There are 15 residues in the CDR3. Germline V gene data show CDR1 as ENHRY and CDR2 as SYGVKD. CDR3 sequence (DNA): TGTGCCATCAGTGGCAGGGACAGGGGGCCCTATGGCTACACCTTC. It encodes CAISGRDRGPYGYTF.

CDR3 in amino acids: CASSLSAGGPQYNEQFF. In DNA, the CDR3 is TGTGCCAGCAGTTTGTCTGCGGGAGGGCCCCAGTACAATGAGCAGTTCTTC. The gene calls are TRBV28 and TRBJ2-1; 9 nucleotides agree with TRBD2. In germline, CDR1 is MDHEN, CDR2 SYDVKM. Trimming took 3 bases from V and 4 from J; bases not matched to a gene: 10. The CDR3 extends over 17 amino acids. Complete variable domain (other parts from reference TRBV28 and TRBJ2-1): DVKVTQSSRYLVKRTGEKVFLECVQDMDHENMFWYRQDPGLGLRLIYFSYDVKMKEKGDIPEGYSVSREKKERFSLILESASTNQTSMYLCASSLSAGGPQYNEQFFGPGTRLTVL.

This rearrangement joins TRBV13 to TRBJ2-5, with no clear D. Germline V gene sequence: CDR1 PRHDT, CDR2 FYEKMQ (reference sequence). V shed 5 bases and J shed 5 bases, with 15 bases lying between them. This CDR3 spans 14 amino acids. CDR3 DNA: TGTGCCAGCAGCACCGGACCCCCCCGGGAGACCCAGTACTTC. It encodes CASSTGPPRETQYF.

This clone was recorded once. The chain carries TRBV4-1 and TRBJ2-3; 10 bases are a match to TRBD2. The V segment lost 2 bases and the J segment 4 bases; nucleotides outside the gene matches: 12. Germline CDR1 and CDR2: MGHRA and YSYEKL. This CDR3 has 18 residues. CDR3 coding DNA: TGCGCCAGCAGCCAATCCCCTCCCCTAGCGGGGGACCCAGATACGCAGTATTTT. Its protein product is CASSQSPPLAGDPDTQYF.

This chain uses TRBV2 with TRBJ2-5; 7 bases line up with TRBD2. The junction had 7 bases not matched to a gene; V was cut back by 6 bases and J by 3 bases. CDR1 and CDR2 (germline): SNHLY, FYNNEI. This CDR3 region has 14 residues. CDR3 in DNA: TGTGCCAGCAGAAGACTAGCCGGTAAAGAGACCCAGTACTTC. It translates to CASRRLAGKETQYF.

The V gene is TRBV9, the J gene TRBJ1-1; 9 bases are shared with TRBD1. The V gene end was trimmed by 1 base and the J gene end by 7 bases; junction bases not matched to a gene: 11. Germline assignment: CDR1 SGDLS and CDR2 YYNGEE. CDR3 size: 16 residues. The CDR3 region is CASSVSPTGGNGEAFF. The CDR3, as DNA: TGTGCCAGCAGCGTATCTCCGACAGGGGGGAATGGTGAAGCTTTCTTT.

This chain uses TRBV2 with TRBJ1-2; weak D call: TRBD1 (5 bases). Trimming cost V 6 bases and J 0 bases, with 8 bases left between them. This CDR3 comprises 13 residues. Germline CDR1 SNHLY, CDR2 FYNNEI. The DNA for the CDR3 is TGTGCCAGCAGGGTGACAGCTAACTATGGCTACACCTTC. Protein sequence: CASRVTANYGYTF.

This clone was found once. The chain links TRBV14 to TRBJ2-5, with no clear D. V was cut by 5 bases and J by 1 base, with 11 bases left in between. The germline V gene has CDR1 SGHDN and CDR2 FVKESK. This CDR3 contains 14 residues. The CDR3 loop is CASSVGRFQETQYF. CDR3 coding DNA: TGTGCCAGCAGCGTCGGGCGGTTCCAAGAGACCCAGTACTTC.

The chain uses TRBV5-1 and TRBJ2-7; possibly TRBD1 for D (5 bases). The CDR3 sequence is 13 residues long. The germline V and J ends were trimmed by 4 bases and 2 bases, with 10 bases remaining between them. CDR1 is SGHRS and CDR2 is YFSETQ in the germline V gene. CDR3 nucleotide sequence: TGCGCCAGCAGCGGCGACAGTCCCTACGAGCAGTACTTC. Protein product: CASSGDSPYEQYF.

The chain employs TRBV10-3 and TRBJ2-2; 11 bases map to TRBD1. From germline, CDR1 is ENHRY and CDR2 SYGVKD. This CDR3 is 16 amino acids long. J gave up 6 bases and V 4 bases, and 7 bases lay outside the gene matches. CDR3 coding DNA: TGTGCCATCAGTGTCACCGGGACAGGGGGAGCCGGGGAGCTGTTTTTT. Its translation is CAISVTGTGGAGELFF.

The CDR3 coding sequence is TGCAGCGTTTCTTCCGGGGGACAGGGTTACTCTGGGGCCAACGTCCTGACTTTC. Translating it yields CSVSSGGQGYSGANVLTF. The V call is TRBV29-1, the J call TRBJ2-6; 9 bases line up with TRBD1. Trimming cost V 5 bases and J 0 bases; bases outside gene matches: 11. This CDR3 contains 18 residues. The germline gives CDR1 SQVTM, CDR2 ANQGSEA.

This sequence joins TRBV5-1 and TRBJ1-4; the D is unclear. The CDR3 is made up of 13 amino acids. Germline V gives CDR1 SGHRS, CDR2 YFSETQ. The V and J ends lost 0 bases and 11 bases respectively, with 11 bases between them. CDR3 sequence: CASSLGSMSKLFF. DNA for the CDR3: TGCGCCAGCAGCTTGGGGAGTATGAGCAAACTGTTTTTT.

In its sample, this clone was seen once. The chain joins TRBV5-1 to TRBJ2-5, with TRBD2 as a possible D gene (7 bases). Trimming took 5 bases from V and 5 from J, leaving 16 bases between them. The CDR3 consists of 14 residues. Germline CDR1 SGHRS, CDR2 YFSETQ. CDR3 bases: TGCGCCAGCAGGTTACGGGGGGCCGGGGAGACCCAGTACTTC. Amino acid sequence: CASRLRGAGETQYF.

This clone came up once. This rearrangement joins TRBV13 to TRBJ2-3; 14 bases agree with TRBD2. CDR3 length equals 17 residues. With V trimmed by 5 bases and J by 2 bases, 6 bases remained unmatched. Germline V CDR1 and CDR2: PRHDT, FYEKMQ (reference sequence). CDR3 region: CASSQGLAGGSTDTQYF. For the CDR3, the DNA is TGTGCCAGCAGCCAAGGACTAGCGGGGGGCTCCACAGATACGCAGTATTTT.

The gene calls are TRBV9 and TRBJ2-5, with TRBD2 matching over 7 bases. With V trimmed by 4 bases and J by 5 bases, 5 bases remained unmatched. Germline V CDR1 and CDR2: SGDLS, YYNGEE. The CDR3 is 13 residues long. This CDR3 reads CASSRGGDETQYF. The CDR3, as DNA: TGTGCCAGCAGCCGTGGGGGGGACGAGACCCAGTACTTC.

This clone has more than one count but fewer than ten. The chain uses TRBV2 and TRBJ1-5; no firm D call. CDR1 is SNHLY, CDR2 FYNNEI, per germline. V was shortened by 7 bases and J by 0 bases, with 10 bases between the two germline ends. The CDR3 covers 14 residues. CDR3 sequence reads: CASNSLNSNQPQHF. CDR3 DNA sequence: TGTGCCAGCAACAGCCTAAATAGCAATCAGCCCCAGCATTTT.

This clone was seen once. The V call is TRBV5-4, the J call TRBJ2-1; D gene ambiguous. Germline V gene lookup returns CDR1 SGHNT and CDR2 YYREEE (reference sequence). The CDR3 runs to 13 residues. Trimming stripped 1 base from V and 0 bases from J, with 2 bases between. This CDR3 is CASSLFSYNEQFF. In DNA form, the CDR3 reads TGTGCCAGCAGCTTGTTCTCCTACAATGAGCAGTTCTTC.